This is a list of T cell receptor beta chains from one sample in a study of regulatory T cells in long-lasting Graves disease. TCRdb reanalysed the multiplex PCR reads using MiXCR and keeps one entry per CDR3 protein. The data show 350,000 to 500,000 distinct CDR3 sequences, over 20% seen once. The sample consisted of peripheral blood mononuclear cells (PBMCs), taken when the disease was refractory, from a patient treated with antithyroid drugs. The receptors come from a female donor with Graves disease. CDR3s include the opening cysteine and the closing phenylalanine or tryptophan. D genes are given only for firm matches. Not every row has a clone size; where given, it reads once, few, many or a size class.

D,size,J,V,length,DNA,CDR3
-,few,TRBJ1-1,TRBV27,14,TGTGCCAGCAGTACTCTATCCTGGGACCGCGAAGCTTTCTTT,CASSTLSWDREAFF
-,many,TRBJ1-1,TRBV11-2,17,TGTGCCAGCAGCTTAAGGCCAAACCCATATATGAACACTGAAGCTTTCTTT,CASSLRPNPYMNTEAFF
-,-,TRBJ2-3,TRBV7-9,11,TGTGCCATCCAGTCCGCAGATACGCAGTATTTT,CAIQSADTQYF
TRBD2,few,TRBJ2-5,TRBV10-3,11,TGTGCCATCGGGACTAAGGAGACCCAGTACTTC,CAIGTKETQYF
TRBD2,-,TRBJ2-7,TRBV27,14,TGTGCCACGACCAAATACAGCGGGGCCTACGAGCAGTACTTC,CATTKYSGAYEQYF
-,many,TRBJ1-5,TRBV7-8,13,TGTGCCAGCAGCTTAGTGGCAGCTCAGCCCCAGCATTTT,CASSLVAAQPQHF
TRBD1,-,TRBJ1-1,TRBV12-3/TRBV12-4,18,TGTGCCAGCAGGGGGGACAATCAGGGGAGGGGGCAGAACACTGAAGCTTTCTTT,CASRGDNQGRGQNTEAFF
TRBD2,many,TRBJ2-2,TRBV28,16,TGTGCCAGCAGTTTGGGACTAGCGGGAGACACCGGGGAGCTGTTTTTT,CASSLGLAGDTGELFF
TRBD1,many,TRBJ1-2,TRBV28,14,TGTGCCAGCAGCTTGGGTGGGACAGCGTATGGCTACACCTTC,CASSLGGTAYGYTF
-,-,TRBJ2-3,TRBV7-2,14,TGTGCCAGCAGCTTCCGGACTGGCGCAGATACGCAGTATTTT,CASSFRTGADTQYF
-,-,TRBJ2-1,TRBV20-1,14,TGCAGTGCCGACCGCCCGAGCTCCTACAATGAGCAGTTCTTC,CSADRPSSYNEQFF
TRBD2,-,TRBJ2-7,TRBV19,15,TGTGCCAGCAAAACCTCAAGCGGGACGAACTACGAGCAGTACTTC,CASKTSSGTNYEQYF
-,few,TRBJ2-7,TRBV5-1,16,TGCGCCAGCAGCTTGGACCCCGGGACAAGAACCTACGAGCAGTACTTC,CASSLDPGTRTYEQYF